The 25 T cell receptor beta chains below come from one sample, sequenced in a study of T-cell reconstitution after alpha-beta-depleted transplantation in children (TCRdb year 2016). Library preparation was by PCR. For sequencing, an Illumina HiSeq 2500 was employed. To normalize quantification of the TCRbeta repertoire, the TCR libraries were built with molecular barcoding that relied on unique molecular identifiers. TCRdb redid the processing of the public reads, applying fastp at Q25 and MiXCR, and retained in-frame beta chains. Entries are consolidated by CDR3 protein sequence, retaining the most common genes and DNA. Present in this sample are 700,000 to 950,000 distinct CDR3 sequences, roughly 15% of which were seen just once. The ten largest clonotypes hold roughly 4.8% of the sample. The sample's treatment or condition, from its label and the paper: allogeneic hematopoietic cell transplantation with graft depleted of TCRalphabeta T cells and CD19 B cells.

The source material was PBMCs, mostly from graft donor cells, sampled 360 days after TCRalphabeta/CD19-depleted stem cell transplant. These receptors all stem from a male patient between 5 and 17 years old who had a stem cell transplant for acute lymphoblastic leukemia, so the T cells may come from the graft donor.

As DNA, the CDR3 is TGCAGCGTTGAAAGTAAAGGGGCTCAGAAGTACCGGAACACTGAAGCTTTCTTT. This encodes CSVESKGAQKYRNTEAFF. The chain is built from TRBV29-1 and TRBJ1-1, with D possibly matching TRBD1 (5 bases). The V and J ends lost 2 bases and 1 base respectively, with 23 bases between them. Looked up from germline, CDR1 is SQVTM and CDR2 is ANQGSEA. The CDR3 runs to 18 residues.

The table lists this clonotype with many counts. This chain connects TRBV15 to TRBJ2-7, with D perhaps given as TRBD1 or TRBD2 (5 bases each). The CDR3 is 15 amino acids. Trimming removed 4 bases from V and 0 bases from J, with 13 bases in between. Germline lookup yields CDR1 LNHNV and CDR2 YYDKDF (reference sequence). This chain's CDR3 is CATSKYGASSYEQYF. DNA of the CDR3: TGTGCCACCAGCAAATACGGGGCCTCCTCCTACGAGCAGTACTTC.

This clonotype was counted only a few times. The V gene is TRBV18, the J gene TRBJ2-3; perhaps TRBD2 as D (5 bases). Between the trimmed V and J ends, which lost 2 bases and 5 bases, there was a span of 17 bases. CDR1 and CDR2 from the germline V gene are KGHSH and LQKENI. This CDR3 has 16 residues. The CDR3 spells CASSPRGSSGRDTQYF. The DNA for the CDR3 is TGTGCCAGCTCACCAAGAGGGTCAAGCGGTAGAGATACGCAGTATTTT.

The J gene is TRBJ1-2, the V gene TRBV29-1, with 7 bases matching TRBD1. The V segment lost 4 bases and the J segment 4 bases; nucleotides outside the gene matches: 6. CDR3 size: 13 residues. Germline assignment: CDR1 SQVTM and CDR2 ANQGSEA. This chain's CDR3 is CSVGLQGVYGYTF. The CDR3, as DNA: TGCAGCGTTGGACTCCAGGGGGTCTATGGCTACACCTTC.

The rearrangement links TRBV27 to TRBJ1-4, with D tentatively TRBD1 (5 bases). Germline V lookup: CDR1 MNHEY, CDR2 SMNVEV (reference sequence). V lost 4 bases and J 7 bases, leaving 22 bases between the germline ends. The CDR3 is 17 residues long. The CDR3 bases are TGTGCCAGCAGTTCTATCTCAGGGATCTACGGCGGTGAAAAACTGTTTTTT. It codes for CASSSISGIYGGEKLFF.

This rearrangement joins TRBV14 to TRBJ1-1, with no clear D. V lost 6 bases and J lost 6, with 14 bases in between. The germline V gene has CDR1 SGHDN and CDR2 FVKESK. The CDR3 sequence is 13 residues long. The CDR3 DNA reads as TGTGCCAGCAGTCGCCGAGGGCTCGCTGAAGCTTTCTTT. Translation: CASSRRGLAEAFF.

This clonotype was observed a few times. The chain recombines TRBV29-1 with TRBJ1-3; the D is unclear. The CDR3 runs 11 residues. Trimming took off 4 bases at V and 8 bases at J, with 9 bases between the two ends. Looked up from germline, CDR1 is SQVTM and CDR2 is ANQGSEA. The CDR3 spells CSVAILDTIYF. The CDR3 bases are TGCAGCGTTGCAATCTTGGACACCATATATTTT.

This clonotype came up a few times. The chain uses TRBV24-1 and TRBJ2-3; possibly TRBD1 for D (6 bases). V lost 4 bases to trimming and J lost 5 bases, with 9 bases between them. From germline, CDR1 is KGHDR and CDR2 SFDVKD. This CDR3 spans 13 amino acids. The chain's CDR3 is CATSETRGDTQYF. The CDR3 DNA reads TGTGCCACCAGTGAAACCAGGGGAGATACGCAGTATTTT.

V gene TRBV5-1 combines with J gene TRBJ2-1; D is unresolved. CDR3 length: 12 residues. In germline, CDR1 is SGHRS, CDR2 YFSETQ. Between the trimmed V and J ends, which lost 0 bases and 10 bases, there was a span of 8 bases. The CDR3, as DNA: TGCGCCAGCAGCTTGGAAAGCGTGGAGCAGTTCTTC. As protein: CASSLESVEQFF.

The V call is TRBV2, the J call TRBJ2-5; unclear D gene. Deletions cut 5 bases from V and 5 bases from J, with 15 bases between. The CDR3 totals 14 residues. CDR1 and CDR2 from the germline V gene are SNHLY and FYNNEI. DNA for the CDR3: TGTGCCAGCAGTTCCGGCCCCGAACTTGAGACCCAGTACTTC. This encodes CASSSGPELETQYF.

Comments on this clonotype: The junction departs from germline at one end; a sequencing error may be responsible. The chain couples TRBV27 to TRBJ2-1, with D possibly TRBD2 on 5 matching bases. The CDR3 covers 16 residues. The germline gives CDR1 MNHEY, CDR2 SMNVEV (reference sequence). The CDR3 coding sequence is TGCACCAGCAGCGGTTACAGAACCCCTCCCTACAATGAGCAGTTCTTC. It specifies CTSSGYRTPPYNEQFF.

A few counts support this clonotype. The chain links TRBV12-3 or TRBV12-4 to TRBJ1-1; D unresolved. Trimming removed 3 bases from V and 1 base from J, with 9 bases in between. The CDR3 is made up of 14 amino acids. The CDR3 DNA reads as TGTGCCAGCAGTTTTGAGAGACCGAACACTGAAGCTTTCTTT. Protein sequence: CASSFERPNTEAFF.

The rearrangement joins TRBV30 to TRBJ1-2, with D possibly TRBD1 on 6 matching bases. The germline V gene has CDR1 GTSNPN and CDR2 SVGIG (reference sequence). This CDR3 comprises 12 residues. Trimming stripped 5 bases from V and 6 bases from J, with 13 bases between. The chain's CDR3 is CAWATNRDGYTF. In DNA, the CDR3 is TGTGCCTGGGCCACTAACAGGGATGGCTACACCTTC.

This clonotype was observed a handful of times. CDR3 in amino acids: CASSPGDRVGNQPQHF. Written as DNA, the CDR3 is TGTGCCAGCAGCCCGGGGGACAGGGTGGGCAATCAGCCCCAGCATTTT. V usage is TRBV2 and J usage is TRBJ1-5, with 9 positions matching TRBD1. Germline lookup yields CDR1 SNHLY and CDR2 FYNNEI. Trimming cost V 6 bases and J 2 bases; bases outside gene matches: 8. This CDR3 is built from 16 residues.

This clonotype has more than one count but fewer than ten. The chain's CDR3 is CASSVDGSNTEAFF. The CDR3, as DNA: TGTGCCAGCAGCGTCGACGGTTCGAACACTGAAGCTTTCTTT. The chain employs TRBV9 and TRBJ1-1, with unresolved D. From germline, CDR1 is SGDLS and CDR2 YYNGEE. The CDR3 length is 14 residues. V lost 2 bases and J 1 base, leaving 9 bases between the germline ends.

This clonotype is a singleton in its sample. The gene calls are TRBV4-2 and TRBJ2-7; D unresolved. Looked up from germline, CDR1 is LGHNA and CDR2 is YNFKEQ. The CDR3 runs to 16 residues. The ends were cut back, 0 bases at V and 1 base at J, with 13 bases in the middle. The CDR3 spells CASSQDSAPTSYEQYF. The CDR3 DNA follows: TGTGCCAGCAGCCAAGATTCCGCCCCAACGTCCTACGAGCAGTACTTC.

This clonotype showed up just a few times. The CDR3 reads CASSDRRTSGSYEQYF. The CDR3 DNA reads as TGTGCCAGCAGTGATAGGCGGACTAGCGGGTCCTACGAGCAGTACTTC. The chain employs TRBV25-1 and TRBJ2-7, with 11 positions matching TRBD2. V trimming: 3 bases; J trimming: 1 base; junction bases outside the gene matches: 5. CDR3 length: 16 residues. Germline V gives CDR1 MGHDK, CDR2 SYGVNS.

The chain carries TRBV5-1 and TRBJ2-4; D is uncertain. Looked up from germline, CDR1 is SGHRS and CDR2 is YFSETQ. This CDR3 comprises 15 residues. V shed 0 bases and J shed 3 bases, with 10 bases lying between them. In DNA, the CDR3 is TGCGCCAGCAGCTTGGCTTGGTTGGGCAAAAACATTCAGTACTTC. This gives the protein CASSLAWLGKNIQYF.

This chain connects TRBV6-1 to TRBJ2-1, with 10 positions matching TRBD1. The V gene's germline CDR1 is MNHNS and CDR2 SASEGT. Germline trimming cut 2 bases from V and 9 bases from J; bases unmatched to any gene: 7. The CDR3 runs to 15 residues. The DNA for the CDR3 is TGTGCCAGCAGTGAATGGGACAGGGGAGGGGGTGAGCAGTTCTTC. It encodes CASSEWDRGGGEQFF.

The chain couples TRBV10-3 to TRBJ1-2; 8 bases agree with TRBD1. From germline, CDR1 is ENHRY and CDR2 SYGVKD. The CDR3 extends over 15 amino acids. V shed 10 bases, J shed 1 base, and the junction held 11 bases outside the gene matches. CDR3 residues: CATGGRTGNNYGYTF. The CDR3 DNA reads TGTGCCACAGGGGGTCGGACAGGGAATAACTATGGCTACACCTTC.

This chain joins TRBV11-2 and TRBJ2-7; possible D gene TRBD2, 6 bases. Trimming cost V 2 bases and J 5 bases, with 13 bases left between them. In germline, CDR1 is SGHAT, CDR2 FQNNGV. The length of the CDR3 is 14 residues. The CDR3 protein is CASSLLRGKNEQYF. The CDR3 DNA follows: TGTGCCAGCAGCTTACTGCGCGGGAAGAACGAGCAGTACTTC. Drawing the rest from reference TRBV11-2 and TRBJ2-7, the complete variable domain is EAGVAQSPRYKIIEKRQSVAFWCNPISGHATLYWYQQILGQGPKLLIQFQNNGVVDDSQLPKDRFSAERLKGVDSTLKIQPAKLEDSAVYLCASSLLRGKNEQYFGPGTRLTVT.

This clonotype came up a few times. The chain uses TRBV4-2 and TRBJ2-5; 12 bases match TRBD1. Germline V gives CDR1 LGHNA, CDR2 YNFKEQ. The CDR3 loop spans 17 amino acids. The V segment lost 4 bases and the J segment 2 bases; nucleotides outside the gene matches: 8. The CDR3 loop reads CASSPGTGGGRQETQYF. The DNA of the CDR3 is TGTGCCAGCAGCCCCGGGACAGGGGGCGGGAGACAAGAGACCCAGTACTTC.

In this sample, this clonotype turned up a few times. The V gene is TRBV4-1, the J gene TRBJ1-5, with a tentative D call TRBD1 (5 bases). The CDR3 totals 15 residues. V was trimmed by 3 bases and J by 2 bases, leaving 11 bases between them. The germline V gene has CDR1 MGHRA and CDR2 YSYEKL. The CDR3 DNA follows: TGCGCCAGCAGCCATTCCCAGGGAGGCAATCAGCCCCAGCATTTT. It is translated as CASSHSQGGNQPQHF.

This clonotype has a handful of counts. The chain combines TRBV5-6 with TRBJ1-1, with D unclear. This CDR3 spans 16 amino acids. V lost 1 base and J 0 bases, leaving 13 bases between the germline ends. CDR1 and CDR2 from the germline V gene are SGHDT and YYEEEE. CDR3 amino acids: CASSLTGLGMNTEAFF. CDR3 nucleotides: TGTGCCAGCAGCTTGACGGGGTTGGGGATGAACACTGAAGCTTTCTTT.

This clonotype was detected a few times. The chain links TRBV7-2 to TRBJ2-7; TRBD1 matches at 8 bases. The V and J ends lost 2 bases and 5 bases, in that order; junction bases with no gene match: 8. The CDR3 spans 15 residues. Germline values: CDR1 SGHTA, CDR2 FQGNSA. The CDR3 sequence: CASSLFTGGTNEQYF. DNA of the CDR3: TGTGCCAGCAGCTTATTTACAGGGGGGACCAACGAGCAGTACTTC.